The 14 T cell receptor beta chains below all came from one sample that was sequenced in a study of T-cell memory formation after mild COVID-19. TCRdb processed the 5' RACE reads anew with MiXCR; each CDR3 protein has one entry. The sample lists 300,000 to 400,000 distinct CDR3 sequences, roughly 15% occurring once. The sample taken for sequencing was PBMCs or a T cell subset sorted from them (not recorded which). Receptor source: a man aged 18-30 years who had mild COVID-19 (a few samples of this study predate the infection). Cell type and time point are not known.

CDR3 region: CATSRPPSTGLNEKLFF. In nucleotides, the CDR3 is TGTGCCACCAGCAGGCCCCCTTCGACAGGGCTCAATGAAAAACTGTTTTTT. This chain connects TRBV15 to TRBJ1-4, with TRBD1 matching 7 bases. The CDR3 extends over 17 amino acids. V lost 3 bases, J lost 5 bases, and 12 bases stayed unmatched. Germline values: CDR1 LNHNV, CDR2 YYDKDF (reference sequence). The variable domain in full, completed from reference TRBV15 and TRBJ1-4, reads DAMVIQNPRYQVTQFGKPVTLSCSQTLNHNVMYWYQQKSSQAPKLLFHYYDKDFNNEADTPDNFQSRRPNTSFCFLDIRSPGLGDTAMYLCATSRPPSTGLNEKLFFGSGTQLSVL.

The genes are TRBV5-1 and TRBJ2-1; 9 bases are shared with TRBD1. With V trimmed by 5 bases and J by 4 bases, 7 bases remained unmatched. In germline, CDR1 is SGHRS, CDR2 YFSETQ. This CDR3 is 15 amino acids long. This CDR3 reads CASSRGQGLYNEQFF. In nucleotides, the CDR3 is TGCGCCAGCAGTCGAGGACAGGGGCTATACAATGAGCAGTTCTTC.

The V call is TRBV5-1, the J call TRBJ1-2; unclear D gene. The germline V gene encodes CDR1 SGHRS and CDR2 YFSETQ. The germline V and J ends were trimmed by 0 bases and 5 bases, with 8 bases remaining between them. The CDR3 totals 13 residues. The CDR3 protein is CASSLEARYGYTF. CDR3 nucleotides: TGCGCCAGCAGCTTGGAAGCCCGATATGGCTACACCTTC.

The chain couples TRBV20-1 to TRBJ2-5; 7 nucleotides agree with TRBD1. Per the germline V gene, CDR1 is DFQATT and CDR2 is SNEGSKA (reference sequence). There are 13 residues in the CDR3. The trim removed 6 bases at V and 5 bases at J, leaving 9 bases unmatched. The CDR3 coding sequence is TGCAGTGCCCCAGACAGGGTACAGGAGACCCAGTACTTC. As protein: CSAPDRVQETQYF.

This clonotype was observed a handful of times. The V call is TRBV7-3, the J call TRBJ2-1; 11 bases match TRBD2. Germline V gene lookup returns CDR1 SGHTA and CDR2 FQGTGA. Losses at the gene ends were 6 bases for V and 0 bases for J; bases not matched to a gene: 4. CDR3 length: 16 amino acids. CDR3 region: CASSRLAGSSYNEQFF. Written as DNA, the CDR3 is TGTGCCAGCAGTAGACTAGCGGGAAGCTCCTACAATGAGCAGTTCTTC. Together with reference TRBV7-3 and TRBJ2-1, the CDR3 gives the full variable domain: GAGVSQTPSNKVTEKGKYVELRCDPISGHTALYWYRQSLGQGPEFLIYFQGTGAADDSGLPNDRFFAVRPEGSVSTLKIQRTERGDSAVYLCASSRLAGSSYNEQFFGPGTRLTVL.

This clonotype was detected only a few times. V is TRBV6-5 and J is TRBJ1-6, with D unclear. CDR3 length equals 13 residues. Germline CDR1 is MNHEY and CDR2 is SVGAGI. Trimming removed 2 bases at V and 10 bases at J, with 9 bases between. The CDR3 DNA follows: TGTGCCAGCAGTTACATGGAGAACTCACCCCTCCACTTT. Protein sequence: CASSYMENSPLHF.

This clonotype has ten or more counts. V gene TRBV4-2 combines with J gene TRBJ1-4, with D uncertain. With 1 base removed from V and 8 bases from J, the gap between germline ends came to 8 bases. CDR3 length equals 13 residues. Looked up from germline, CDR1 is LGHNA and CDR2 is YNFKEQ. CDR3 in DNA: TGTGCCAGCAGCCAAGGGGGAAAAGAAAAACTGTTTTTT. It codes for CASSQGGKEKLFF.

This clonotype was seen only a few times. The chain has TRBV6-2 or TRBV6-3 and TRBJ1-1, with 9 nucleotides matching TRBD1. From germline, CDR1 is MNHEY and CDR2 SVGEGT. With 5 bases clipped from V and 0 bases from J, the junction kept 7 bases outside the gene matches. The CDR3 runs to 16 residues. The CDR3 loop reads CASSPGQGVVNTEAFF. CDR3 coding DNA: TGTGCCAGCAGTCCGGGACAGGGAGTCGTGAACACTGAAGCTTTCTTT.

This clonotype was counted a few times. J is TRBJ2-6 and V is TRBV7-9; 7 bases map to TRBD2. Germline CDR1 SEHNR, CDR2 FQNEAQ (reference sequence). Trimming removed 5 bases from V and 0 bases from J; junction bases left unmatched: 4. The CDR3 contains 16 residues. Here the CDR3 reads CASSPGRPSGANVLTF. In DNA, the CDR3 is TGTGCCAGCAGCCCCGGGAGGCCCTCTGGGGCCAACGTCCTGACTTTC.

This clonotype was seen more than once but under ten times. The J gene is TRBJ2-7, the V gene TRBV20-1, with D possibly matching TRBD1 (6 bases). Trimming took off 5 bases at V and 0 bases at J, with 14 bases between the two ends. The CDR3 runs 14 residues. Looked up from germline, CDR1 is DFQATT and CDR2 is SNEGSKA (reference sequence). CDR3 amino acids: CSAERDTNSYEQYF. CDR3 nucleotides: TGCAGTGCTGAAAGGGACACAAACTCCTACGAGCAGTACTTC.

The CDR3 sequence is CASSKTGSTDTQYF. The CDR3, as DNA: TGTGCCAGCAGCAAAACAGGGAGCACAGATACGCAGTATTTT. The chain has TRBV5-6 and TRBJ2-3; weak D call: TRBD1 (6 bases). The germline CDR1 and CDR2 sequences are SGHDT and YYEEEE. This CDR3 has 14 residues. The germline V and J ends were trimmed by 4 bases and 0 bases, with 9 bases remaining between them. The complete variable domain, with remaining parts taken from reference TRBV5-6 and TRBJ2-3, reads DAGVTQSPTHLIKTRGQQVTLRCSPKSGHDTVSWYQQALGQGPQFIFQYYEEEERQRGNFPDRFSGHQFPNYSSELNVNALLLGDSALYLCASSKTGSTDTQYFGPGTRLTVL.

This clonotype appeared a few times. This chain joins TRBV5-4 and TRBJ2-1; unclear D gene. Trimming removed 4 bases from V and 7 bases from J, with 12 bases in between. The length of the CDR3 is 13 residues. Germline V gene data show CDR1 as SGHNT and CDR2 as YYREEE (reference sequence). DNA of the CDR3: TGTGCCAGCAGCGAGACCCCCCAGAATGAGCAGTTCTTC. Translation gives CASSETPQNEQFF. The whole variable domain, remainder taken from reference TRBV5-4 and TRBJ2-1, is ETGVTQSPTHLIKTRGQQVTLRCSSQSGHNTVSWYQQALGQGPQFIFQYYREEENGRGNFPPRFSGLQFPNYSSELNVNALELDDSALYLCASSETPQNEQFFGPGTRLTVL.

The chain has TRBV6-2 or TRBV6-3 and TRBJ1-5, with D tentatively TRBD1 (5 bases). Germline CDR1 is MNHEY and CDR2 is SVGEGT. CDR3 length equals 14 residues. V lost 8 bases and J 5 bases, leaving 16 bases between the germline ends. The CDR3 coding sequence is TGTGCCAGCGGGGGACCGTGGATGGATCAGCCCCAGCATTTT. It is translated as CASGGPWMDQPQHF.

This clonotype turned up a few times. The CDR3 loop reads CASSQERVNTGELFF. Written as DNA, the CDR3 is TGCGCCAGCAGCCAAGAGCGGGTGAATACCGGGGAGCTGTTTTTT. The V and J genes are TRBV4-1 and TRBJ2-2, with D perhaps TRBD2 (5 bases). V was cut by 0 bases and J by 5 bases, with 10 bases left in between. The V gene's germline CDR1 is MGHRA and CDR2 YSYEKL. The CDR3 is 15 amino acids.